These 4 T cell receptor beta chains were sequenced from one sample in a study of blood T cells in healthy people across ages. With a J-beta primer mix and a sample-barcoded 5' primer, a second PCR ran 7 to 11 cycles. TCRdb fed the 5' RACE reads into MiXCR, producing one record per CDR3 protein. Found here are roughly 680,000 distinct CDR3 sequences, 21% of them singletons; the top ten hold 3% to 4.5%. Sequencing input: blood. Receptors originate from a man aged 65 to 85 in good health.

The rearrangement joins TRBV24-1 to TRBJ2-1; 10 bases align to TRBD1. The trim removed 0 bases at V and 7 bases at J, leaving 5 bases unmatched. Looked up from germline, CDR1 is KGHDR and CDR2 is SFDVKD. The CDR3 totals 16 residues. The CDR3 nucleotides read TGTGCCACCAGTGATTTGAGGCGGACAGGGGGGAATGAGCAGTTCTTC. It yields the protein CATSDLRRTGGNEQFF.

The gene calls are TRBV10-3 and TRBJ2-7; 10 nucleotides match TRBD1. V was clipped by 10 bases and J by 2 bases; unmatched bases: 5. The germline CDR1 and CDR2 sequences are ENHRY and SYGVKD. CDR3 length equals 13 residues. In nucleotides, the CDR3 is TGTGCCACCCGGGACAGGGGCCCCTACGAGCAGTACTTC. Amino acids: CATRDRGPYEQYF.

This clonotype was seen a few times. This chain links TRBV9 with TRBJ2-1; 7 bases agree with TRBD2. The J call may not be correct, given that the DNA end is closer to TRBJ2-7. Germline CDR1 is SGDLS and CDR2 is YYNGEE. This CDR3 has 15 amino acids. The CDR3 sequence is CASSPPSGHSYEQYF. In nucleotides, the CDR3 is TGTGCCAGCAGCCCCCCTAGCGGACACTCCTACGAGCAGTACTTC.

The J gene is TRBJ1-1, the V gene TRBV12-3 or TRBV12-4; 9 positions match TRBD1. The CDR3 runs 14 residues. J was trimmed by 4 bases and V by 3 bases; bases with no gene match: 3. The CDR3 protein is CASSFSDRGTEAFF. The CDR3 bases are TGTGCCAGCAGTTTCTCGGACAGGGGCACTGAAGCTTTCTTT.